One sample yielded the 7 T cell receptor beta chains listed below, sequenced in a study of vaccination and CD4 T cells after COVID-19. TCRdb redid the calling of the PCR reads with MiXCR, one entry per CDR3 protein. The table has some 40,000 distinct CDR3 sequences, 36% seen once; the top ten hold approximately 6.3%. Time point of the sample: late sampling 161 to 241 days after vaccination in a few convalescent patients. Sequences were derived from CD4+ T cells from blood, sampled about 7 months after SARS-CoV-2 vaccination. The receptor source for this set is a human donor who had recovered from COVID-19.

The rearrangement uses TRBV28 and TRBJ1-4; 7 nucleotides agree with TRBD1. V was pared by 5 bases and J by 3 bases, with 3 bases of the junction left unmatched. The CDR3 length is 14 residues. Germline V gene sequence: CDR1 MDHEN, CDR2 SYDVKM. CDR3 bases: TGTGCCAGCAGTATTACAGGGGCTAATGAAAAACTGTTTTTT. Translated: CASSITGANEKLFF.

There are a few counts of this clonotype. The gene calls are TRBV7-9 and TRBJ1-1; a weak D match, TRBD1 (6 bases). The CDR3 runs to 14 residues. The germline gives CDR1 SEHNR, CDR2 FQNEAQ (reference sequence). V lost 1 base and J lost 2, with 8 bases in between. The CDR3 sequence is CASSLGTVNTEAFF. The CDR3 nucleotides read TGTGCCAGCAGCTTAGGGACAGTAAACACTGAAGCTTTCTTT. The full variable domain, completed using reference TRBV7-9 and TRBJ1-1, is DTGVSQNPRHKITKRGQNVTFRCDPISEHNRLYWYRQTLGQGPEFLTYFQNEAQLEKSRLLSDRFSAERPKGSFSTLEIQRTEQGDSAMYLCASSLGTVNTEAFFGQGTRLTVV.

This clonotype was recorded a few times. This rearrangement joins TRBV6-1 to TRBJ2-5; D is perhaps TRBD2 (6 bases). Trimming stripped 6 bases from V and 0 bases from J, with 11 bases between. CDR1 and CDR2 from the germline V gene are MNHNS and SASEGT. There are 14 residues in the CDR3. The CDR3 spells CASRKRVHQETQYF. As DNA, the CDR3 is TGTGCCAGCAGGAAGCGGGTTCACCAAGAGACCCAGTACTTC.

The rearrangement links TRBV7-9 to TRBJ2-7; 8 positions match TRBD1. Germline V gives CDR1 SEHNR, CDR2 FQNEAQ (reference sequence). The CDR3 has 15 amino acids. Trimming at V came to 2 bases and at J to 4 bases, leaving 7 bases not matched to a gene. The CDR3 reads CASSLSRTGPYEQYF. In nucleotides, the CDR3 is TGTGCCAGCAGCTTAAGTCGGACAGGGCCTTACGAGCAGTACTTC.

This CDR3 reads CASSSDRGVSSNQPQHF. The CDR3 DNA reads TGTGCCAGCAGCTCGGACAGGGGGGTGAGCAGCAATCAGCCCCAGCATTTT. This chain uses TRBV7-8 with TRBJ1-5, with 10 positions matching TRBD1. V was clipped by 4 bases and J by 1 base; unmatched bases: 7. The CDR3 is 17 residues long. Germline lookup yields CDR1 SGHVS and CDR2 FQNEAQ.

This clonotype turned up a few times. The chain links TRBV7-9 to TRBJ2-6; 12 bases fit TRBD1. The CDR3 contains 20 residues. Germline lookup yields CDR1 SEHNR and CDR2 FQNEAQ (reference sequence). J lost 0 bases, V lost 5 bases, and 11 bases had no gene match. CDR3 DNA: TGTGCCAGCAGCAACCTCGGGACAGGGGGCACTTACTCTGGGGCCAACGTCCTGACTTTC. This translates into CASSNLGTGGTYSGANVLTF.

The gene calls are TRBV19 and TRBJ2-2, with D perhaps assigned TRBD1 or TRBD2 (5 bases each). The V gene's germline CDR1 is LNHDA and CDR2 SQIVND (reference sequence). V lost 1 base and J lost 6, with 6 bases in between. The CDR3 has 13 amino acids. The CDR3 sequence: CASSIGGAGELFF. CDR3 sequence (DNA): TGTGCCAGTAGTATAGGAGGGGCCGGGGAGCTGTTTTTT.